This passage covers 4 T cell receptor beta chains from one sample sequenced in a study of cytomegalovirus exposure and HLA in healthy donors. The PCR ran on 60 Vbeta and 13 Jbeta primers. Some clones are missing from TCRdb's copy, which holds only in-frame ones; the method was immunoSEQ multiplex PCR. The sample includes around 130,000 clones, around 80% seen only once; the top ten take roughly 5%. The sample comprised PBMCs. These TCRs come from a man under 40 in good health and CMV-seronegative.

The chain employs TRBV7-2 and TRBJ1-4, with 8 bases identical to TRBD1. V was clipped by 5 bases and J by 8 bases; unmatched bases: 4. The CDR3 runs 13 residues. Germline CDR1 SGHTA, CDR2 FQGNSA. The CDR3 here is CASSADRGEKLFF. In DNA, the CDR3 is TGTGCCAGCAGCGCTGACAGGGGAGAAAAACTGTTTTTT.

DNA of the CDR3: TGCGCCAGCAGCCACTCCGGGACTAGCGGAACCTACGAGCAGTACTTC. The encoded protein is CASSHSGTSGTYEQYF. This chain connects TRBV4-1 to TRBJ2-7, with 11 bases fitting TRBD2. There are 16 residues in the CDR3. Per the germline V gene, CDR1 is MGHRA and CDR2 is YSYEKL. V was pared by 3 bases and J by 2 bases, with 6 bases of the junction left unmatched.

J is TRBJ2-1 and V is TRBV19; D is possibly TRBD1 (6 bases). Germline V CDR1 and CDR2: LNHDA, SQIVND (reference sequence). Trimming left V 7 bases short and J 7 bases short, with 20 bases between. The CDR3 contains 15 residues. In DNA form, the CDR3 reads TGTGCCAGTATGGTCCAGTACAGGGCGGCAAATGAGCAGTTCTTC. Translation: CASMVQYRAANEQFF.

The V and J genes are TRBV5-1 and TRBJ2-7; 8 nucleotides align to TRBD2. V was pared by 0 bases and J by 6 bases, with 5 bases of the junction left unmatched. The CDR3 covers 14 residues. In germline, CDR1 is SGHRS, CDR2 YFSETQ. The CDR3 region is CASSLEAGVSEQYF. Here the CDR3 DNA reads TGCGCCAGCAGCTTGGAAGCGGGAGTGTCCGAGCAGTACTTC.